A selection of T cell receptor beta chains follows, all from one sample in a study of blood T cell repertoires in COVID-19. Sequencing used immunoSEQ multiplex PCR; TCRdb keeps in-frame clones, though not all of them. Of 75,000 to 90,000 clones listed, 70% to 90% were seen once; the top ten hold 18%. What was sequenced was peripheral blood. These receptors all stem from a man at least 80 years old with active or convalescent COVID-19. Each CDR3 is given with its conserved first and last residue. D genes are given only for firm matches. Some rows mark clone size as missing; the rest say once, few, many or name a class of expanded clone.

TRBV3-1/TRBV3-2	14	.	.	TRBJ2-5	TGTGCCAGCAGCCGGAACAGGGTGGGAGAGACCCAGTACTTC	CASSRNRVGETQYF
TRBV19	16	.	.	TRBJ1-6	TGTGCCAGTAGTATCGGCCAGGGTTACGCTAATTCACCCCTCCACTTT	CASSIGQGYANSPLHF
TRBV6-5	15	once	TRBD1	TRBJ1-1	TGTGCCAGCAGTTACAGGGGACAGTTGAACACTGAAGCTTTCTTT	CASSYRGQLNTEAFF
TRBV7-2	14	.	.	TRBJ2-1	TGTGCCAGCAGCCCCCGACAGACTAGACGGGAGCAGTTCTTC	CASSPRQTRREQFF
TRBV28	14	.	TRBD2	TRBJ2-3	TGTGCCAGCAGTGAAGCGGGGCACACAGATACGCAGTATTTT	CASSEAGHTDTQYF
TRBV7-8	17	.	.	TRBJ2-1	TGTGCCAGCAGCCCCTTGACAGGTCAATTCTCCTACAATGAGCAGTTCTTC	CASSPLTGQFSYNEQFF
TRBV29-1	13	.	.	TRBJ1-4	TGCAGCGTTGAAGGGAGGGCAGGGGAAAAACTGTTTTTT	CSVEGRAGEKLFF
TRBV7-7	15	.	TRBD2	TRBJ2-2	TGTGCCAGCAGCCCAACTAGCGGGAGGGCCGGGGAGCTGTTTTTT	CASSPTSGRAGELFF
TRBV5-1	14	.	.	TRBJ2-2	TGCGCCAGCAGCTTAGGACAGAACACCGGGGAGCTGTTTTTT	CASSLGQNTGELFF
TRBV24-1	13	.	TRBD2	TRBJ2-3	TGTGCCACCAGCCTAGCGGGCACAGATACGCAGTATTTT	CATSLAGTDTQYF
TRBV2	13	.	TRBD1	TRBJ1-2	TGTGCCAGCACATTCGGAGGGGGCGCGGACTACACCTTC	CASTFGGGADYTF
TRBV19	17	.	TRBD1	TRBJ2-1	TGTGCCAGTAGTGCTTCACCGGGACAGGGCTCCTACAATGAGCAGTTCTTC	CASSASPGQGSYNEQFF
TRBV6-5	16	.	TRBD1	TRBJ1-1	TGTGCCAGCAGTTATTTACAGGGGACGATGAACACTGAAGCTTTCTTT	CASSYLQGTMNTEAFF
TRBV4-1	14	.	TRBD1	TRBJ1-2	TGCGCCAGCAGCTCTGGGACAGTTAACTATGGCTACACCTTC	CASSSGTVNYGYTF
TRBV10-3	15	.	TRBD2	TRBJ2-3	TGTGCCATCAGTGAGTTGCGGGGGGGCACAGATACGCAGTATTTT	CAISELRGGTDTQYF